These 9 T cell receptor beta chains originate from one sample sequenced in a study of beta chain features in type 1 diabetes. Study conclusions and caveats: Moderate but significant shortening of TCRB CDR3s was recorded in all four CD4+ subsets from Type 1 diabetes patients.

Their target antigens are unknown. All of the isolated RNA was reverse transcribed, so expressed TCRB transcripts were sequenced. TCRdb's table, derived via immunoSEQ multiplex PCR, lists solely in-frame clones and lacks some. Of around 360,000 clones detected, about 12% appear once; the ten largest clones hold 0.0085% to 0.012%. The sample consisted of naive CD4+ T cells from blood. These receptors all stem from a young woman with type 1 diabetes.

The chain links TRBV4-1 to TRBJ2-7; D is perhaps TRBD2 (7 bases). Trimming cost V 3 bases and J 6 bases, with 15 bases left between them. The germline V gene has CDR1 MGHRA and CDR2 YSYEKL. The CDR3 runs to 14 residues. The CDR3 reads CASSQGGGGREQYF. CDR3 DNA sequence: TGCGCCAGCAGCCAGGGGGGCGGGGGTCGCGAGCAGTACTTC.

The rearrangement links TRBV15 to TRBJ1-1, with D possibly TRBD1 on 6 matching bases. The V end lost 0 bases, the J end lost 6 bases, and 8 bases lay between the germline ends. The CDR3 totals 13 residues. The germline CDR1 and CDR2 sequences are LNHNV and YYDKDF (reference sequence). CDR3 bases: TGTGCCACCAGCAGAGACAGGGGCCCTGAAGCTTTCTTT. This gives the protein CATSRDRGPEAFF.

The rearrangement joins TRBV4-3 to TRBJ2-3; D gene uncertain. V was cut by 0 bases and J by 2 bases, with 21 bases left in between. Germline CDR1 is LGHNA and CDR2 is YSLEER. This CDR3 region has 19 residues. The CDR3: CASSQDPLKQIPDTDTQYF. Written as DNA, the CDR3 is TGCGCCAGCAGCCAAGACCCCCTGAAACAGATACCCGACACAGATACGCAGTATTTT.

This chain links TRBV15 with TRBJ2-7; the D is unclear. Germline-derived CDR1 and CDR2 are LNHNV and YYDKDF (reference sequence). The CDR3 is made up of 14 amino acids. Trimming shortened V by 0 bases and J by 8 bases, and 14 bases separated the two germline ends. The CDR3, as DNA: TGTGCCACCAGCAGAGATAAACTGGCGAGGCAGCAGTACTTC. Translating it yields CATSRDKLARQQYF.

The chain joins TRBV28 to TRBJ2-1; TRBD2 aligns across 7 bases. V shed 2 bases, J shed 4 bases, and the junction held 8 bases outside the gene matches. The CDR3 totals 16 residues. CDR1 is MDHEN and CDR2 is SYDVKM in the germline V gene. The CDR3 here is CASSLRLAVGYNEQFF. DNA of the CDR3: TGTGCCAGCAGTTTACGGCTAGCGGTTGGATACAATGAGCAGTTCTTC.

This clone was counted only a few times. The chain joins TRBV5-1 to TRBJ2-7; 7 bases match TRBD1. J gave up 3 bases and V 3 bases, and 6 bases lay outside the gene matches. Germline CDR1 SGHRS, CDR2 YFSETQ. The CDR3 has 14 amino acids. In DNA, the CDR3 is TGCGCCAGCAGCTGGGGGACAGCGGTCTACGAGCAGTACTTC. Translation: CASSWGTAVYEQYF.

This clone was observed a handful of times. In DNA form, the CDR3 reads TGTGCCAGCAGTCTAGGGGTCTACGAGCAGTACTTC. Its translation: CASSLGVYEQYF. The chain employs TRBV28 and TRBJ2-7; perhaps TRBD1 as D (5 bases). CDR1 is MDHEN, CDR2 SYDVKM, per germline. CDR3 size: 12 residues. The V gene lost 5 bases and the J gene lost 3 bases, with 8 bases spanning the gap.

The rearrangement links TRBV5-4 to TRBJ1-2; 7 positions agree with TRBD1. Per germline, CDR1 SGHNT and CDR2 YYREEE (reference sequence). The CDR3 is 14 residues long. V shed 4 bases and J 5 bases; nucleotides not matched to a gene: 8. CDR3 bases: TGTGCCAGCAGCACCCGGGACAGTTTATATGGCTACACCTTC. Translation gives CASSTRDSLYGYTF.

Comments on this clone: A junction boundary mismatches the germline segment, possibly from a read error. J is TRBJ2-1 and V is TRBV2, with D hard to call. The germline V gene has CDR1 SNHLY and CDR2 FYNNEI. The CDR3 totals 9 residues. The DNA of the CDR3 is TGTGCCAGCAGTGGGCCTCTTATCTTC. Encoded protein: CASSGPLIF. Drawing the rest from reference TRBV2 and TRBJ2-1, the complete variable domain is EPEVTQTPSHQVTQMGQEVILRCVPISNHLYFYWYRQILGQKVEFLVSFYNNEISEKSEIFDDQFSVERPDGSNFTLKIRSTKLEDSAMYFCASSGPLIFGPGTRLTVL.